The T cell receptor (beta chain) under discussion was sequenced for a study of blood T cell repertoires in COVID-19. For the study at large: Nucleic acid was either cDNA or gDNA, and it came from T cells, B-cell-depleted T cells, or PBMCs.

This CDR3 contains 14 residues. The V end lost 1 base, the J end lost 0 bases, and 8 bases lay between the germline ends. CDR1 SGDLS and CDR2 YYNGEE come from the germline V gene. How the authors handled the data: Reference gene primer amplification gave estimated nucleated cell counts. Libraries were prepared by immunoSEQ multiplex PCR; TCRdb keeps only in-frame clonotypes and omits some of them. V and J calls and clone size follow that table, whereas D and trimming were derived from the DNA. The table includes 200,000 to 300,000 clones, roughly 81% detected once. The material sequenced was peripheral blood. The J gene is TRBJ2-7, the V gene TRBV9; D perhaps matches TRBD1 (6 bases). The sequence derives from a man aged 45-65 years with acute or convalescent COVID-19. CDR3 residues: CASSVRTDSYEQYF. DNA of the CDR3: TGTGCCAGCAGCGTAAGGACAGACTCCTACGAGCAGTACTTC.